The T cell receptor beta chain under discussion was sequenced for a study of T-cell reconstitution after alpha-beta-depleted transplantation in children. It was with unique molecular identifiers that the TCRbeta library was prepared. TCRdb analysed the PCR reads with MiXCR anew, one entry per CDR3 protein. Of 550,000 to 800,000 distinct CDR3 sequences listed, over 10% were seen once; the top ten hold about 0.77%. Regarding the study as a whole: Recipient T cells and thymic progenitors that survived gave rise to the high TCRbeta diversity observed at day 60 in some patients. Approximately two months post-transplant, alpha-beta T cells reportedly originated from several hundred expanded graft clones. From newly produced T cells came most of the T-cell counts and diversity one year after transplant.

The V and J ends lost 0 bases and 5 bases respectively, with 12 bases between them. The CDR3 extends over 14 amino acids. CDR1 is SGHRS and CDR2 is YFSETQ in the germline V gene. This clonotype has at least ten counts. Its antigen remains unidentified. The sample in question was PBMCs, obtained before TCRalphabeta/CD19-depleted stem cell transplant. The rearrangement joins TRBV5-1 to TRBJ2-7; D remains ambiguous. The clonotype was recovered from a girl aged 2-10 years with congenital amegakaryocytic thrombocytopenia, due to receive a stem cell transplant. The CDR3 sequence: CASSLEMGIDEQYF. CDR3 nucleotides: TGCGCCAGCAGCTTGGAGATGGGGATAGACGAGCAGTACTTC.